This T cell receptor (beta chain) was recovered during a study of cytomegalovirus exposure and HLA in healthy donors. General study points: In a later analysis, donors in an Asian-associated ancestry cluster reportedly had fewer N-insertions in productive TCRs than the cohort mean. Prior analysis indicated that the majority of TCR beta V segments exhibited productivity approximately 87% or approximately 30% of the time. The classifier reportedly diagnosed cytomegalovirus status with high sensitivity and specificity. After further analysis at a later stage, some 15,000 TCR beta sequences were associated with HLA alleles at 0.05 false discovery rate.

For this clone: Its target is unknown.

This CDR3 is built from 15 residues. The V gene end was trimmed by 5 bases and the J gene end by 1 base; junction bases not matched to a gene: 3. Per germline, CDR1 MDHEN and CDR2 SYDVKM. Primers for the PCR totalled 60 Vbeta and 13 Jbeta. Only in-frame clones appear in the TCRdb table, and some are missing; sequencing was by immunoSEQ multiplex PCR. This sample carries under 250,000 clones, roughly 80% of them seen once, and the ten largest clones take roughly 6%. V is TRBV28 and J is TRBJ2-3; 10 positions agree with TRBD2. Material: PBMCs. The source is a man aged 40-55 years in good health and CMV-seropositive. The CDR3 sequence: CASSLAGAGTDTQYF. DNA for the CDR3: TGTGCCAGCAGTCTAGCGGGAGCGGGCACAGATACGCAGTATTTT.